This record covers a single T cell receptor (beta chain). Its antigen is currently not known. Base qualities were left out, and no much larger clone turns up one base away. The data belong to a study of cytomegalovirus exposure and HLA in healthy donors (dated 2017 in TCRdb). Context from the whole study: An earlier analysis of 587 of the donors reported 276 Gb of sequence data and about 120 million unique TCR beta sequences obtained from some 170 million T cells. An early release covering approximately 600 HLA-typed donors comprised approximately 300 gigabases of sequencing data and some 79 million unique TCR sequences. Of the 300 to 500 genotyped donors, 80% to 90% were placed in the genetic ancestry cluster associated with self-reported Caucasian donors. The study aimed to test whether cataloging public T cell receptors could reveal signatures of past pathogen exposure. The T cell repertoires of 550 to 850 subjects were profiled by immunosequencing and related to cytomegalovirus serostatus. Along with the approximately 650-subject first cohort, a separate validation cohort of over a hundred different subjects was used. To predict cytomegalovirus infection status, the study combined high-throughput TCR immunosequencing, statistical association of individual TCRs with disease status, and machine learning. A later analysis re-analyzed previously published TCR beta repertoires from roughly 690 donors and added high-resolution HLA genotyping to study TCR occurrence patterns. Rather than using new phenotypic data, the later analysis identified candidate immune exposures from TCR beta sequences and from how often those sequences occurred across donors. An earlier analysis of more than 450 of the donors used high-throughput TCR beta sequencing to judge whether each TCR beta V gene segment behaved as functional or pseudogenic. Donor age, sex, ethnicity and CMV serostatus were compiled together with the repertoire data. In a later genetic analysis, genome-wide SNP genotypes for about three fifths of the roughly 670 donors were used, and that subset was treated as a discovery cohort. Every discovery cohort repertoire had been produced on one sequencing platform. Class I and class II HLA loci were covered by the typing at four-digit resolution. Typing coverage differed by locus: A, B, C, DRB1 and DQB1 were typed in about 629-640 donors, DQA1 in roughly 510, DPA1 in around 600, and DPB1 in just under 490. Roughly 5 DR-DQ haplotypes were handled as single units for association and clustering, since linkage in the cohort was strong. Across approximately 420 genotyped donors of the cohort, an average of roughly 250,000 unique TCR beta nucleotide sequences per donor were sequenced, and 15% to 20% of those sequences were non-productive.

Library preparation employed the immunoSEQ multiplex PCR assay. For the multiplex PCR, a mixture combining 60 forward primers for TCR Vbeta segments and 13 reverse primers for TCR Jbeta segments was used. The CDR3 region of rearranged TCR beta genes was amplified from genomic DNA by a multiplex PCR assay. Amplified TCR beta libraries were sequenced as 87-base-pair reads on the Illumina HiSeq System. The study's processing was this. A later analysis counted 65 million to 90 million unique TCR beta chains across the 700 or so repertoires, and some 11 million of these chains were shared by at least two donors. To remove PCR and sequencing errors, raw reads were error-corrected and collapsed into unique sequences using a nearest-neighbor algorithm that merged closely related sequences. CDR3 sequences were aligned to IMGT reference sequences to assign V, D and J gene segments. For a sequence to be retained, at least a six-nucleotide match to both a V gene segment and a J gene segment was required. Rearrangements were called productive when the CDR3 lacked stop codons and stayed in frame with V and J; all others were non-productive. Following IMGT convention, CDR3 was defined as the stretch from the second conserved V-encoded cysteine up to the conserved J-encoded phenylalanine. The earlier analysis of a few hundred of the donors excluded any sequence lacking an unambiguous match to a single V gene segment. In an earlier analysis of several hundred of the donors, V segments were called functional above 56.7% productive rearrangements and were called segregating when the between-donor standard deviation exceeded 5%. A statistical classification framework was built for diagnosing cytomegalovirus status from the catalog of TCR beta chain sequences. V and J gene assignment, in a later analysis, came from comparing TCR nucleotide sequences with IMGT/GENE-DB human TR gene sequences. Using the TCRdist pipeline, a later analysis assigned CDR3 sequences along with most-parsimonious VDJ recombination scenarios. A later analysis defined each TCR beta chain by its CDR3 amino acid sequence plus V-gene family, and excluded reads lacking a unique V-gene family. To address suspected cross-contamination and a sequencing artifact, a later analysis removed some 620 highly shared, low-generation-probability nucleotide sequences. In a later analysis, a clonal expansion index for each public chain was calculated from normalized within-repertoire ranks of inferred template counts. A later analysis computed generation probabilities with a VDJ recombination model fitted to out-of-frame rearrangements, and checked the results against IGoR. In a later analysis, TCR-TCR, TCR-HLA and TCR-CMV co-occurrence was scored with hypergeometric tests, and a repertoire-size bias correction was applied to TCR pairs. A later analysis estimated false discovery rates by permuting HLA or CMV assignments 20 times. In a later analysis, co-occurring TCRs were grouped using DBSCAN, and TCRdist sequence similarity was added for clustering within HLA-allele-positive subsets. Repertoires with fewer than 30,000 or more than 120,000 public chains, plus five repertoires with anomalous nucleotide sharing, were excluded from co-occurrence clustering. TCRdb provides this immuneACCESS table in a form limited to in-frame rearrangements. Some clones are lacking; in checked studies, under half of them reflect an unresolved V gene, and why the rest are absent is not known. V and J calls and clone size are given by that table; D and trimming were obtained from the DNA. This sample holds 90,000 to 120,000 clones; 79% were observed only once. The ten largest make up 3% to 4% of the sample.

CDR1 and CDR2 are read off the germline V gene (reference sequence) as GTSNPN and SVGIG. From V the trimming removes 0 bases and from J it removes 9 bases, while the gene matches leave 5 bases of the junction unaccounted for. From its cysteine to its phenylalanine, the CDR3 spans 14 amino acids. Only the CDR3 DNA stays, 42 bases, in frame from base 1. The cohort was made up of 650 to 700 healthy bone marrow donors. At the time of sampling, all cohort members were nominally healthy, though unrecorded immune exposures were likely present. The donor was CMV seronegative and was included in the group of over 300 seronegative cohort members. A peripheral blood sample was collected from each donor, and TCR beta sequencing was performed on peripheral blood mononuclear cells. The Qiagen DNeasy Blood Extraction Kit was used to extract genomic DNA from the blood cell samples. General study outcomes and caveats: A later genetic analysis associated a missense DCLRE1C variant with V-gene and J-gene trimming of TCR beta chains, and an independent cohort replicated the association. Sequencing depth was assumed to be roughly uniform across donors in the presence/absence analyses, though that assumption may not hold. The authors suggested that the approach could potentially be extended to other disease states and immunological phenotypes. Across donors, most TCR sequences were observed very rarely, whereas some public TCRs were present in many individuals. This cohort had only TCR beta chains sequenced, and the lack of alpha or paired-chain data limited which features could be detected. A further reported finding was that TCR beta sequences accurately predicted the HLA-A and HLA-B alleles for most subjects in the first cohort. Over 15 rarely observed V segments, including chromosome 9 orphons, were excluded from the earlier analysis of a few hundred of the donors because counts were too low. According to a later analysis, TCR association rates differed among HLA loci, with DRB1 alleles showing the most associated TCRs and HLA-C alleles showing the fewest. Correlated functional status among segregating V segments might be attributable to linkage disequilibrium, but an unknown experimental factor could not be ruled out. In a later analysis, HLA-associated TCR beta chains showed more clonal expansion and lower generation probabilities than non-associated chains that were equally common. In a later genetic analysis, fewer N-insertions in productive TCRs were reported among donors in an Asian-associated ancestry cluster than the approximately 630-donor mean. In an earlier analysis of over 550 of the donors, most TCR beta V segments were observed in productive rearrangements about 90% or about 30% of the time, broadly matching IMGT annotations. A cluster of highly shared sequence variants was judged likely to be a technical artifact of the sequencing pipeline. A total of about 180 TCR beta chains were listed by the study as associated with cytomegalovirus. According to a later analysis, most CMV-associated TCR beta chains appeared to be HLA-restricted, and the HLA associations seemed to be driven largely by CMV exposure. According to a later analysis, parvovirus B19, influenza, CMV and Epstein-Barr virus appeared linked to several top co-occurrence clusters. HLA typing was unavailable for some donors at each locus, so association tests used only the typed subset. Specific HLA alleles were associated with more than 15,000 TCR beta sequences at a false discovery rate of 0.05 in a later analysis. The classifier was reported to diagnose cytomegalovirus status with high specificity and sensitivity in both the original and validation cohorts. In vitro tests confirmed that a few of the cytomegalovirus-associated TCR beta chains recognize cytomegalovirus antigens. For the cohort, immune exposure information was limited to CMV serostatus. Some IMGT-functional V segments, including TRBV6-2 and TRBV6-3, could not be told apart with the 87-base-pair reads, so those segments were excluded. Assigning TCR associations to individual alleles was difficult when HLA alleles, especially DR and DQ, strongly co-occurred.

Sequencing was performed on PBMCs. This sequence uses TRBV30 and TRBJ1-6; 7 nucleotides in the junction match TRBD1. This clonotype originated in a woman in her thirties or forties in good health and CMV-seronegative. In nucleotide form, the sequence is TGTGCCTGGAGTGTAGAGGGGGCCGGTTCACCCCTCCACTTT. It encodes CAWSVEGAGSPLHF.